This TCR beta chain originates from a study of control samples from healthy donors and cancer patients. The CDR3 consists of 13 residues. V gave up 6 bases and J gave up 8 bases, with 16 bases separating them. Using immunoSEQ multiplex PCR, the repertoire was profiled, and TCRdb retains in-frame clones only, with some absent. The table records roughly 14,000 clones, 80% to 90% of them present only once. The specimen sequenced was PBMCs. The genes are TRBV12-3 or TRBV12-4 and TRBJ1-2, with D unresolved. The sequence was collected from a woman aged 70-85 years with colorectal cancer. The CDR3 DNA is TGTGCCAGCAGCCTCACTTTCGCGGCAGGCTACACCTTC. Amino acids: CASSLTFAAGYTF.